The clone carrying this TCR beta chain has ten or more counts. Antigen: not known. This sample was included in a study of T cells in Graves' hyperthyroidism and ophthalmopathy. Study context: Upon initial diagnosis and before any treatment, peripheral blood was collected.

Points from the study as a whole: Researchers found most expanded thyroid clonotypes above 0.001 in blood as well.

Extraction of PBMCs used 10 ml of fresh peripheral blood. Germline V gene lookup returns CDR1 LGHDT and CDR2 YNNKEL (reference sequence). Trimming cost V 4 bases and J 0 bases, with 16 bases left between them. This CDR3 contains 17 residues. The TCR beta CDR3 regions underwent amplification using RNA transcripts as the source. In the first-round RT-PCR of the TCR CDR3, the HTBI primer set was used. MiXCR, run by TCRdb on the multiplex PCR reads, gives a single entry per CDR3 protein. The sample consists of about 300,000 distinct CDR3 sequences, roughly 19% of them appearing once. The V gene is TRBV3-1, the J gene TRBJ1-3, with no clear D. The receptor's source is a man aged 50-59 years with Graves' ophthalmopathy. Sequences were obtained from blood. The CDR3 protein is CASSPLMVSSSGNTIYF. Written as DNA, the CDR3 is TGTGCCAGCAGCCCCCTGATGGTCTCGAGCTCTGGAAACACCATATATTTT.